One sample yielded the 30 T cell receptor beta chains listed below, sequenced in a study of OX40 agonist ivuxolimab in advanced cancers. The protocol was immunoSEQ multiplex PCR, while the TCRdb copy is restricted to in-frame clones and leaves out a portion. The sample yields some 40,000 clones, less than 95% seen once. The sequences come from CD4+ or CD8+ T cells sorted from blood, collected in a trial of the OX40 agonist ivuxolimab. Receptors were obtained from an adult with an advanced solid tumor such as melanoma, head and neck, liver or kidney cancer.

The rearrangement uses TRBV27 and TRBJ2-7; D call uncertain. Germline V lookup: CDR1 MNHEY, CDR2 SMNVEV (reference sequence). V gave up 0 bases and J gave up 9 bases, with 12 bases separating them. The CDR3 covers 13 residues. CDR3 protein: CASSLSSPGMQYF. In nucleotides, the CDR3 is TGTGCCAGCAGTTTATCGTCCCCCGGAATGCAGTACTTC.

The V call is TRBV2, the J call TRBJ2-5; a weak D match, TRBD1 (5 bases). The CDR3 has 14 residues. CDR1 SNHLY and CDR2 FYNNEI come from the germline V gene. Trimming shortened V by 1 base and J by 1 base, and 7 bases separated the two germline ends. CDR3 sequence reads: CASSEGGSQETQYF. Written as DNA, the CDR3 is TGTGCCAGCAGTGAAGGGGGCAGCCAAGAGACCCAGTACTTC.

The gene calls are TRBV18 and TRBJ2-3; the D gene is possibly TRBD2 (5 bases). Trimming shortened V by 1 base and J by 0 bases, and 11 bases separated the two germline ends. This CDR3 spans 16 amino acids. The germline gives CDR1 KGHSH, CDR2 LQKENI. Written as DNA, the CDR3 is TGTGCCAGCTCACCACTTATTAGCGAGAGCACAGATACGCAGTATTTT. Its protein is CASSPLISESTDTQYF. The full variable domain, completed using reference TRBV18 and TRBJ2-3, is NAGVMQNPRHLVRRRGQEARLRCSPMKGHSHVYWYRQLPEEGLKFMVYLQKENIIDESGMPKERFSAEFPKEGPSILRIQQVVRGDSAAYFCASSPLISESTDTQYFGPGTRLTVL.

The rearrangement joins TRBV27 to TRBJ2-2; 11 bases align to TRBD2. This CDR3 contains 17 residues. The V and J ends lost 5 bases and 2 bases, in that order; junction bases with no gene match: 7. The germline gives CDR1 MNHEY, CDR2 SMNVEV (reference sequence). The chain's CDR3 is CASSTGLAALNTGELFF. CDR3 DNA: TGTGCCAGCAGTACGGGACTAGCGGCCCTTAACACCGGGGAGCTGTTTTTT.

This chain connects TRBV29-1 to TRBJ1-2; TRBD1 is a possible D gene (5 bases). Germline CDR1 is SQVTM and CDR2 is ANQGSEA. This CDR3 has 12 amino acids. V was shortened by 5 bases and J by 4 bases, with 11 bases between the two germline ends. CDR3 nucleotides: TGCAGCGTTTGGGGAGACAGCTATGGCTACACCTTC. It specifies CSVWGDSYGYTF.

The rearrangement uses TRBV28 and TRBJ1-5; TRBD1 matches 9 bases. V was pared by 6 bases and J by 7 bases, with 13 bases of the junction left unmatched. The V gene's germline CDR1 is MDHEN and CDR2 SYDVKM. This CDR3 region has 16 residues. Written as DNA, the CDR3 is TGTGCCAGCAGCCCCCAAACAGGGGGCGCAGGGCAGCCCCAGCATTTT. Protein sequence: CASSPQTGGAGQPQHF.

The CDR3 nucleotides are TGTGCCAGCAGCTTAGGGACGGGGGGAGGAGAGACCCAGTACTTC. This encodes CASSLGTGGGETQYF. J is TRBJ2-5 and V is TRBV13; TRBD2 aligns across 7 bases. CDR3 length: 15 residues. Germline loops: CDR1 PRHDT, CDR2 FYEKMQ (reference sequence). With V trimmed by 0 bases and J by 4 bases, 5 bases remained unmatched.

In DNA form, the CDR3 reads TGTGCCAGCAGCTCTACTGACAGGGGGCACTACGAGCAGTACTTC. Translation: CASSSTDRGHYEQYF. The chain carries TRBV5-4 and TRBJ2-7; 10 positions match TRBD1. CDR3 size: 15 residues. With 3 bases clipped from V and 3 bases from J, the junction kept 6 bases outside the gene matches. Germline CDR1 is SGHNT and CDR2 is YYREEE (reference sequence).

In this sample, this clone turned up once. V and J are TRBV28 and TRBJ2-2; TRBD2 matches at 13 bases. V dropped 3 bases and J dropped 2; count of bases not matched to a gene: 12. The V gene's germline CDR1 is MDHEN and CDR2 SYDVKM. CDR3 length equals 20 residues. Here the CDR3 DNA reads TGTGCCAGCAGTTTCTTCGCACTAGCGGGAGGGCCGGTAAACACCGGGGAGCTGTTTTTT. It is translated as CASSFFALAGGPVNTGELFF.

The chain uses TRBV4-3 and TRBJ1-3, with 8 bases identical to TRBD1. V lost 3 bases and J lost 8; bases outside the gene matches: 6. Germline CDR1 reads LGHNA; CDR2 reads YSLEER. The CDR3 extends over 14 amino acids. The CDR3 bases are TGCGCCAGCAGCCACGGACAGGGAGAGTACACCATATATTTT. Its protein product is CASSHGQGEYTIYF.

The chain recombines TRBV28 with TRBJ1-5; D unclear. This CDR3 contains 15 residues. Looked up from germline, CDR1 is MDHEN and CDR2 is SYDVKM. The germline V and J ends were trimmed by 3 bases and 2 bases, with 11 bases remaining between them. DNA for the CDR3: TGTGCCAGCAGTTTCGGGAGGGCGGGCAATCAGCCCCAGCATTTT. Amino acids: CASSFGRAGNQPQHF. Looking up the rest from reference TRBV28 and TRBJ1-5 gives the full variable domain: DVKVTQSSRYLVKRTGEKVFLECVQDMDHENMFWYRQDPGLGLRLIYFSYDVKMKEKGDIPEGYSVSREKKERFSLILESASTNQTSMYLCASSFGRAGNQPQHFGDGTRLSIL.

V is TRBV28 and J is TRBJ1-2, with unresolved D. CDR1 MDHEN and CDR2 SYDVKM come from the germline V gene. V lost 9 bases and J 4 bases, leaving 18 bases between the germline ends. There are 14 residues in the CDR3. The CDR3 DNA is TGTGCCAGGAGGGTGACGGTTAAAGGCTATGGCTACACCTTC. The encoded protein is CARRVTVKGYGYTF.

The chain recombines TRBV19 with TRBJ1-1; D may be TRBD1 (6 bases). From germline, CDR1 is LNHDA and CDR2 SQIVND (reference sequence). The CDR3 is 12 amino acids. Trimming left V 6 bases short and J 5 bases short, with 10 bases between. This chain's CDR3 is CASRGGWTEAFF. The CDR3 nucleotides are TGTGCCAGTAGAGGGGGTTGGACTGAAGCTTTCTTT.

This chain joins TRBV7-9 and TRBJ2-5; D possibly corresponds to TRBD2 (5 bases). V lost 1 base and J 2 bases, leaving 11 bases between the germline ends. Germline V gene sequence: CDR1 SEHNR, CDR2 FQNEAQ (reference sequence). This CDR3 contains 15 residues. The CDR3 DNA reads as TGTGCCAGCAGCTTAGGGGAGACACGACAAGAGACCCAGTACTTC. This translates into CASSLGETRQETQYF. Variable domain in full (rest from reference TRBV7-9 and TRBJ2-5): DTGVSQNPRHKITKRGQNVTFRCDPISEHNRLYWYRQTLGQGPEFLTYFQNEAQLEKSRLLSDRFSAERPKGSFSTLEIQRTEQGDSAMYLCASSLGETRQETQYFGPGTRLLVL.

This chain uses TRBV11-3 with TRBJ2-7; D gene unclear. Trimming removed 2 bases from V and 2 bases from J, with 10 bases in between. The germline V gene encodes CDR1 SGHNT and CDR2 YENEEA. The CDR3 has 14 amino acids. CDR3 bases: TGTGCCAGCAGCTTACCCCTCCGCCCCTACGAGCAGTACTTC. Protein: CASSLPLRPYEQYF. The variable domain in full, with the rest retrieved from reference TRBV11-3 and TRBJ2-7, is EAGVVQSPRYKIIEKKQPVAFWCNPISGHNTLYWYLQNLGQGPELLIRYENEEAVDDSQLPKDRFSAERLKGVDSTLKIQPAELGDSAVYLCASSLPLRPYEQYFGPGTRLTVT.

The chain recombines TRBV2 with TRBJ2-7, with TRBD1 matching 8 bases. Germline V gene lookup returns CDR1 SNHLY and CDR2 FYNNEI. V lost 3 bases and J lost 4; bases outside the gene matches: 8. CDR3 length: 15 residues. As DNA, the CDR3 is TGTGCCAGCAGTGAGGCAGGGGGCGCAGGTTACGAGCAGTACTTC. This translates into CASSEAGGAGYEQYF.

This sequence joins TRBV9 and TRBJ1-3; D might be TRBD1 (6 bases). CDR1 and CDR2 (germline): SGDLS, YYNGEE. This CDR3 is 16 amino acids long. V lost 2 bases and J 0 bases, leaving 12 bases between the germline ends. The CDR3 here is CASSVEGGGSGNTIYF. The CDR3 bases are TGTGCCAGCAGCGTCGAGGGAGGGGGCTCTGGAAACACCATATATTTT.

CDR3 protein: CASSTIEGQGVTNTEAFF. The CDR3 bases are TGTGCCAGCAGCACGATCGAAGGACAGGGGGTTACGAACACTGAAGCTTTCTTT. The rearrangement links TRBV5-8 to TRBJ1-1, with 10 nucleotides matching TRBD1. Germline V gene lookup returns CDR1 SGHTS and CDR2 YDEGEE. Trimming removed 4 bases from V and 1 base from J; junction bases left unmatched: 13. CDR3 size: 18 residues.

This rearrangement joins TRBV4-1 to TRBJ2-7; TRBD2 matches 15 bases. J lost 4 bases, V lost 4 bases, and 2 bases had no gene match. The CDR3 covers 15 residues. Germline V gene sequence: CDR1 MGHRA, CDR2 YSYEKL. The CDR3: CASSLGLAGGYEQYF. The DNA of the CDR3 is TGCGCCAGCAGCCTGGGACTAGCGGGGGGATACGAGCAGTACTTC.

The chain carries TRBV4-3 and TRBJ2-7; possible D gene TRBD2, 5 bases. Trimming stripped 1 base from V and 9 bases from J, with 7 bases between. Germline lookup yields CDR1 LGHNA and CDR2 YSLEER. The CDR3 length is 11 residues. CDR3 loop: CASSQGEGQYF. DNA for the CDR3: TGCGCCAGCAGCCAAGGTGAGGGGCAGTACTTC.

The V gene is TRBV29-1, the J gene TRBJ2-7; TRBD1 aligns across 9 bases. Unmatched junction bases numbered 4, after V lost 1 base and J lost 3 bases. Germline CDR1 reads SQVTM; CDR2 reads ANQGSEA. The CDR3 length is 14 residues. CDR3 protein: CSVEGTGESYEQYF. The CDR3 DNA reads TGCAGCGTTGAAGGGACAGGGGAAAGCTACGAGCAGTACTTC.

The chain employs TRBV6-5 and TRBJ1-5; 7 nucleotides match TRBD1. Looked up from germline, CDR1 is MNHEY and CDR2 is SVGAGI. The junction had 3 bases not matched to a gene; V was cut back by 5 bases and J by 5 bases. The CDR3 extends over 13 amino acids. CDR3 bases: TGTGCCAGCAGTGACAGGGCCGATCAGCCCCAGCATTTT. Translated: CASSDRADQPQHF.

This sequence joins TRBV6-5 and TRBJ1-4; 11 nucleotides line up with TRBD1. The CDR3 is made up of 14 amino acids. J lost 8 bases, V lost 8 bases, and 7 bases had no gene match. CDR1 and CDR2 (germline): MNHEY, SVGAGI. As DNA, the CDR3 is TGTGCCAGCGGGCAGGACAGGGGGCGAGAAAAACTGTTTTTT. Protein: CASGQDRGREKLFF.

This clone has just one count. The chain joins TRBV7-9 to TRBJ2-1; 7 nucleotides line up with TRBD1. Germline trimming cut 6 bases from V and 3 bases from J; bases unmatched to any gene: 8. The CDR3 loop spans 15 amino acids. Germline V gene sequence: CDR1 SEHNR, CDR2 FQNEAQ (reference sequence). CDR3 amino acids: CASRPTGTVYNEQFF. In DNA, the CDR3 is TGTGCCAGCAGGCCCACCGGGACAGTCTACAATGAGCAGTTCTTC.

This clone turned up a few times. The V and J genes are TRBV30 and TRBJ2-5; 10 bases match TRBD2. From germline, CDR1 is GTSNPN and CDR2 SVGIG (reference sequence). This CDR3 has 14 amino acids. J lost 2 bases, V lost 0 bases, and 0 bases had no gene match. CDR3 sequence: CAWSVAGGQETQYF. Here the CDR3 DNA reads TGTGCCTGGAGTGTAGCGGGAGGGCAAGAGACCCAGTACTTC.

The V call is TRBV10-2, the J call TRBJ2-7; D not resolved. The CDR3 consists of 12 residues. CDR1 and CDR2 (germline): WSHSY, SAAADI. V lost 1 base and J lost 2, with 3 bases in between. The CDR3 DNA is TGCGCCAGCAGTGAGTTCACCTACGAGCAGTACTTC. Translated, it gives CASSEFTYEQYF.

The chain employs TRBV13 and TRBJ1-1; D gene uncertain. CDR1 is PRHDT and CDR2 is FYEKMQ in the germline V gene (reference sequence). V was cut by 3 bases and J by 1 base, with 6 bases left in between. The CDR3 covers 13 residues. In DNA form, the CDR3 reads TGTGCCAGCAGCTTTAACAAGAACACTGAAGCTTTCTTT. Amino acids: CASSFNKNTEAFF.

The V gene is TRBV27, the J gene TRBJ1-6; D is unclear. The CDR3 contains 15 residues. Germline V gene lookup returns CDR1 MNHEY and CDR2 SMNVEV (reference sequence). V was shortened by 6 bases and J by 9 bases, with 18 bases between the two germline ends. For the CDR3, the DNA is TGTGCCAGCAGCTCGGCGGCTTGGCCCGTTTCACCCCTCCACTTT. The encoded protein is CASSSAAWPVSPLHF.

This clone has a single count. The chain uses TRBV4-1 and TRBJ2-7; D not resolved. Trimming stripped 0 bases from V and 0 bases from J, with 6 bases between. The germline CDR1 and CDR2 sequences are MGHRA and YSYEKL. This CDR3 is built from 14 residues. The CDR3 loop reads CASSQEAGSYEQYF. CDR3 coding DNA: TGCGCCAGCAGCCAAGAAGCTGGCTCCTACGAGCAGTACTTC.

The J gene is TRBJ2-2, the V gene TRBV19; no reliable D call. This CDR3 region has 11 residues. The V end was cut by 6 bases, the J end by 7 bases, with 6 bases between. Germline V gene data show CDR1 as LNHDA and CDR2 as SQIVND (reference sequence). CDR3 sequence (DNA): TGTGCCAGTAGACTGGGCGGGGAGCTGTTTTTT. It encodes CASRLGGELFF.